This T cell receptor (beta chain) was found in a study of identical twins. Study conclusions and caveats: Clonotypes of the beta chain that were abundant in cord blood carried fewer insertions (memory repertoires showed none). Out-of-frame alpha sequences common to twins exhibited a surplus of low generation probability.

Healthy Caucasians were all of the donors. Template switching added a universal primer site; cDNA carried unique molecular identifiers. MiXCR, run by TCRdb on the 5' RACE reads, gives a single entry per CDR3 protein. The table lists some 500,000 distinct CDR3 sequences, 14% of them singletons, with more than 0.5% in the top ten. Germline CDR1 reads SQVTM; CDR2 reads ANQGSEA. CDR3 length equals 13 residues. V lost 7 bases and J lost 3, with 14 bases in between. About this clonotype: The antigen is not known.

These data were also filed under a second study, of yellow fever vaccine responses in identical twins.

The source is a woman under 30 in good health. The sequenced sample consisted of CD4+ T cells sorted from blood. This rearrangement joins TRBV29-1 to TRBJ2-3, with a possible D match to TRBD2 (6 bases). Here the CDR3 reads CSASRGRTDTQYF. CDR3 coding DNA: TGCAGCGCTAGTCGGGGGAGGACAGATACGCAGTATTTT.